This T cell receptor (beta chain) was identified during a study of T cells in Graves' hyperthyroidism and ophthalmopathy. Study-wide background: The authors collected peripheral blood at initial diagnosis, before any treatment.

The CDR3 sequence is 15 residues long. V was cut by 2 bases and J by 2 bases, with 9 bases left in between. Germline assignment: CDR1 LNHDA and CDR2 SQIVND (reference sequence). Stable Graves' hyperthyroidism denoted no ophthalmopathy progression over 18 months. Using 10 ml of fresh peripheral blood, PBMCs were prepared. Regions amplified from RNA transcripts were the TCR beta CDR3 regions. The TCR CDR3 first-round RT-PCR relied on the HTBI primer set. TCRdb fed the multiplex PCR reads into MiXCR, producing one record per CDR3 protein. The data show 100,000 to 140,000 distinct CDR3 sequences, with roughly 15% seen just once and about 45% held by the top ten.

The sequence derives from a woman aged 45-65 years with Graves' hyperthyroidism. The J gene is TRBJ2-2, the V gene TRBV19; a possible D gene is TRBD1 (6 bases). Sample: blood. CDR3 in amino acids: CASSIPGHNTGELFF. The CDR3 nucleotides read TGTGCCAGTAGTATACCGGGACACAACACCGGGGAGCTGTTTTTT.